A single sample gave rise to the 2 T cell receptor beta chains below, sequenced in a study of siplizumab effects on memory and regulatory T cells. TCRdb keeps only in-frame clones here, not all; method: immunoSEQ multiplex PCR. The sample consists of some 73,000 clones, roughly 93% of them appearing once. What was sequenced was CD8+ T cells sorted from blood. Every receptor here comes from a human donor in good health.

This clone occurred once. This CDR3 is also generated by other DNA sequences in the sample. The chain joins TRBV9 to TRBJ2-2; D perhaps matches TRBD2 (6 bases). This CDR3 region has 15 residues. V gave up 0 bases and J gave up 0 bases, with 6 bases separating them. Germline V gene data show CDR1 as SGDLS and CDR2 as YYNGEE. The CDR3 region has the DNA TGTGCCAGCAGCGTAGGGGGGGCGAACACCGGGGAGCTGTTTTTT. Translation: CASSVGGANTGELFF.

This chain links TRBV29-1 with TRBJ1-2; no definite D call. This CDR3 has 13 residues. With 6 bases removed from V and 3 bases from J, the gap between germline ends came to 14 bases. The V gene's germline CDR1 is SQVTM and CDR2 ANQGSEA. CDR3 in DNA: TGCAGCGTGACGGCAGGTTTGGACTATGGCTACACCTTC. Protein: CSVTAGLDYGYTF.